This T cell receptor (beta chain) was identified in a study of T cell responses to AZD1222 COVID-19 vaccine. Study conclusions and caveats: Elevations in Spike-specific TCR breadth and depth followed administration of two AZD1222 doses. Variant regions that are unmutated are reportedly the target of nearly half of spike-specific TCRs.

TCRdb's copy holds only in-frame clones and misses some; the assay was immunoSEQ multiplex PCR. The repertoire holds more than 120,000 clones, approximately 89% seen once, with roughly 1.5% in the top ten. Pooling covered second doses at about 4 or about 12 weeks. Looked up from germline, CDR1 is MNHEY and CDR2 is SMNVEV (reference sequence). V was trimmed by 5 bases and J by 0 bases, leaving 13 bases between them. The CDR3 covers 15 residues. This clone was observed once. Antigen unknown. V usage is TRBV27 and J usage is TRBJ2-5, with D tentatively TRBD1 (6 bases). The sample in question was peripheral blood, obtained 28 days after the second AZD1222 dose. This receptor was obtained from an adult who received the AZD1222 COVID-19 vaccine. CDR3 sequence (DNA): TGTGCCAGCAGTCCCCGGACAGCGTACCAAGAGACCCAGTACTTC. Its translation: CASSPRTAYQETQYF.